Reported below is one T cell receptor (beta chain). V lost 3 bases, J lost 2 bases, and 14 bases stayed unmatched. The length of the CDR3 is 19 residues. Germline V gene lookup returns CDR1 SGDLS and CDR2 YYNGEE. This record belongs to a study of cytomegalovirus exposure and HLA in healthy donors. The PCR was carried out with 60 Vbeta primers and 13 Jbeta primers. Sequenced by immunoSEQ multiplex PCR; TCRdb stores in-frame clones only, minus some. The sample has about 150,000 clones, approximately 68% seen once; the top ten hold around 2.2%. This clonotype was obtained from a man in his forties or fifties in good health and CMV-seronegative. This sequence joins TRBV9 and TRBJ2-2, with 9 bases matching TRBD1. The specimen sequenced was PBMCs. CDR3 nucleotides: TGTGCCAGCAGCGGAGGGACAGGGACTACACCTACAAACACCGGGGAGCTGTTTTTT. This codes for CASSGGTGTTPTNTGELFF.